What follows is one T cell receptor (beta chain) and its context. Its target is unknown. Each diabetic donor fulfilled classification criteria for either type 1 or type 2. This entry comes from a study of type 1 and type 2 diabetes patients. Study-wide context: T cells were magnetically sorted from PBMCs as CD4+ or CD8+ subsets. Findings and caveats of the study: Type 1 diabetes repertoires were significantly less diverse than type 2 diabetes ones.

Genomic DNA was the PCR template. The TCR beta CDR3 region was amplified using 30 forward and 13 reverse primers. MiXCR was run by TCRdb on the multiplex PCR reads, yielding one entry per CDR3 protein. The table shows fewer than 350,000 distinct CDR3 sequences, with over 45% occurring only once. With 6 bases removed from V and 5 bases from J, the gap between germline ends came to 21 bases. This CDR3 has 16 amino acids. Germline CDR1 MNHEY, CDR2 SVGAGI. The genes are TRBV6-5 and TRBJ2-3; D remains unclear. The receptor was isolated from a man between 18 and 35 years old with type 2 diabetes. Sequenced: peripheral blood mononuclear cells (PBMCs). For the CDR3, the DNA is TGTGCCAGCAGGCCGTTACCCCGATCCCCCGGAGATACGCAGTATTTT. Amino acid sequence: CASRPLPRSPGDTQYF.